Listed here are 17 T cell receptor beta chains from one sample, sequenced in a study of cytomegalovirus exposure and HLA in healthy donors. Vbeta (60) and Jbeta (13) primers were used in the PCR. Using immunoSEQ multiplex PCR, the repertoire was profiled, and TCRdb retains in-frame clones only, with some absent. The sample has 210,000 or so clones, around 80% seen once. The sequenced material came from PBMCs. The source is a man aged 35-49 years in good health and CMV-seronegative.

This clone was detected only a few times. The CDR3 region is CASNSGQGRTEAFF. The CDR3 coding sequence is TGTGCCAGCAATTCAGGACAGGGGAGGACTGAAGCTTTCTTT. V is TRBV28 and J is TRBJ1-1; 9 positions agree with TRBD1. Unmatched junction bases numbered 8, after V lost 7 bases and J lost 5 bases. This CDR3 spans 14 amino acids. Germline CDR1 MDHEN, CDR2 SYDVKM. Full variable domain (rest looked up from reference TRBV28 and TRBJ1-1): DVKVTQSSRYLVKRTGEKVFLECVQDMDHENMFWYRQDPGLGLRLIYFSYDVKMKEKGDIPEGYSVSREKKERFSLILESASTNQTSMYLCASNSGQGRTEAFFGQGTRLTVV.

The chain uses TRBV7-2 and TRBJ1-2, with D tentatively TRBD1 (6 bases). CDR1 and CDR2 (germline): SGHTA, FQGNSA. The CDR3 has 14 residues. V was cut by 5 bases and J by 3 bases, with 13 bases left in between. CDR3 coding DNA: TGTGCCAGCAGCCCCCTAAGACAGGACTATGGCTACACCTTC. It is translated as CASSPLRQDYGYTF.

V gene TRBV10-3 combines with J gene TRBJ2-3; no definite D call. Germline CDR1 ENHRY, CDR2 SYGVKD. The CDR3 runs to 13 residues. The V end lost 5 bases, the J end lost 3 bases, and 9 bases lay between the germline ends. The CDR3 nucleotides read TGTGCCATCAGTTCCGCCGGGACAGATACGCAGTATTTT. This gives the protein CAISSAGTDTQYF.

This clone occurred a few times. The chain joins TRBV7-2 to TRBJ2-1; 11 bases map to TRBD2. The CDR3 contains 14 residues. Germline V gene data show CDR1 as SGHTA and CDR2 as FQGNSA. The V and J ends lost 5 bases and 9 bases, in that order; junction bases with no gene match: 6. The CDR3 coding sequence is TGTGCCAGCAGCGCTAGCGGGGGGTTAAGTGAGCAGTTCTTC. Its translation is CASSASGGLSEQFF.

The chain has TRBV2 and TRBJ2-2, with 7 bases aligning to TRBD1. V lost 6 bases, J lost 6 bases, and 10 bases stayed unmatched. The CDR3 has 15 amino acids. Germline V gene sequence: CDR1 SNHLY, CDR2 FYNNEI. This CDR3 is CASRSNRGSAGELFF. The CDR3 region has the DNA TGTGCCAGCAGATCTAACAGGGGAAGCGCCGGGGAGCTGTTTTTT.

This clone occurred a few times. The chain couples TRBV7-3 to TRBJ1-2; 10 bases align to TRBD1. The CDR3 sequence is 14 residues long. Trimming took 2 bases from V and 6 from J; bases not matched to a gene: 3. Germline lookup yields CDR1 SGHTA and CDR2 FQGTGA. The CDR3 nucleotides are TGTGCCAGCAGCTTATCGGGGACAGGGGATGGCTACACCTTC. Amino acid sequence: CASSLSGTGDGYTF.

In its sample, this clone was seen a few times. This CDR3 reads CASSRPGGSYEQYF. Written as DNA, the CDR3 is TGTGCCAGCAGTCGCCCCGGAGGCTCCTACGAGCAGTACTTC. The chain carries TRBV6-1 and TRBJ2-7; tentative D call: TRBD2 (5 bases). This CDR3 spans 14 amino acids. CDR1 is MNHNS, CDR2 SASEGT, per germline. V was clipped by 5 bases and J by 0 bases, with 11 bases between them.

V gene TRBV27 combines with J gene TRBJ2-5; no definite D call. CDR1 is MNHEY and CDR2 is SMNVEV in the germline V gene (reference sequence). The CDR3 sequence is 13 residues long. V lost 5 bases, J lost 6 bases, and 13 bases lay in between. In DNA, the CDR3 is TGTGCCAGCAGTGCCGGGTGGCTTAAGACCCAGTACTTC. The encoded protein is CASSAGWLKTQYF.

This chain joins TRBV14 and TRBJ2-7, with 9 positions matching TRBD1. Trimming at V came to 1 base and at J to 7 bases, leaving 2 bases not matched to a gene. Germline lookup yields CDR1 SGHDN and CDR2 FVKESK. The CDR3 covers 13 residues. For the CDR3, the DNA is TGTGCCAGCAGCCAAGGACAGGGGGGGGAGCAGTACTTC. Translated: CASSQGQGGEQYF.

This clone has only one observation. The CDR3, as DNA: TGTGCCAGCAGATCTTATCGGACAGGGATTAATGAAAAACTGTTTTTT. Translated: CASRSYRTGINEKLFF. The V gene is TRBV27, the J gene TRBJ1-4, with 8 bases lining up with TRBD1. V lost 6 bases to trimming and J lost 4 bases; unmatched junction nucleotides: 10. Germline-derived CDR1 and CDR2 are MNHEY and SMNVEV (reference sequence). CDR3 length equals 16 residues.

This clone was picked up one time. The chain couples TRBV7-3 to TRBJ2-1; 7 bases align to TRBD1. The V and J ends lost 5 bases and 9 bases, in that order; junction bases with no gene match: 10. CDR3 length: 14 amino acids. CDR1 SGHTA and CDR2 FQGTGA come from the germline V gene. The CDR3 is CASSPSTGWTEQFF. The CDR3 nucleotides read TGTGCCAGCAGCCCCTCGACAGGGTGGACTGAGCAGTTCTTC.

V usage is TRBV7-9 and J usage is TRBJ2-7; tentative D call: TRBD2 (6 bases). The CDR3 has 15 amino acids. Germline V gene data show CDR1 as SEHNR and CDR2 as FQNEAQ (reference sequence). The V gene lost 3 bases and the J gene lost 0 bases, with 12 bases spanning the gap. As DNA, the CDR3 is TGTGCCAGCAGCTTGGCCCGGGACTTCTCCTACGAGCAGTACTTC. This codes for CASSLARDFSYEQYF.

This sequence joins TRBV7-3 and TRBJ2-1, with D perhaps matching TRBD1 (5 bases). Germline-derived CDR1 and CDR2 are SGHTA and FQGTGA. The CDR3 has 12 amino acids. Trimming stripped 5 bases from V and 8 bases from J, with 10 bases between. The CDR3 region is CASSPQGYEQFF. The DNA for the CDR3 is TGTGCCAGCAGCCCGCAGGGCTATGAGCAGTTCTTC.

The chain employs TRBV7-6 and TRBJ1-6; 8 bases are shared with TRBD1. The CDR3 runs 18 residues. The V segment lost 4 bases and the J segment 6 bases; nucleotides outside the gene matches: 14. Germline CDR1 reads SGHVS; CDR2 reads FNYEAQ. The CDR3 sequence is CASSSNPDRVRFNSPLHF. In nucleotides, the CDR3 is TGTGCCAGCAGCTCTAACCCGGACAGGGTACGGTTTAATTCACCCCTCCACTTT.

The CDR3 DNA reads TGTGCCAGCAGCCTCACGGACAGGAACAATGAAAAACTGTTTTTT. Protein sequence: CASSLTDRNNEKLFF. The genes are TRBV7-2 and TRBJ1-4; 7 positions agree with TRBD1. The CDR3 spans 15 residues. With 5 bases clipped from V and 5 bases from J, the junction kept 8 bases outside the gene matches. The germline CDR1 and CDR2 sequences are SGHTA and FQGNSA. Based on the CDR3 plus reference TRBV7-2 and TRBJ1-4, the full variable domain is GAGVSQSPSNKVTEKGKDVELRCDPISGHTALYWYRQSLGQGLEFLIYFQGNSAPDKSGLPSDRFSAERTGGSVSTLTIQRTQQEDSAVYLCASSLTDRNNEKLFFGSGTQLSVL.

The genes are TRBV6-5 and TRBJ1-2; weak D call: TRBD1 (5 bases). In germline, CDR1 is MNHEY, CDR2 SVGAGI. This CDR3 region has 14 residues. Trimming took 3 bases from V and 2 from J, leaving 10 bases between them. The CDR3, as DNA: TGTGCCAGCAGTTATGGGGCGGGGAACTATGGCTACACCTTC. This sequence encodes CASSYGAGNYGYTF.

This chain uses TRBV5-1 with TRBJ2-1; D is ambiguous. Trimming pared 0 bases from V and 9 bases from J, leaving 4 bases between. The germline V gene has CDR1 SGHRS and CDR2 YFSETQ. The CDR3 is 11 residues long. This CDR3 reads CASSLAIEQFF. The CDR3 coding sequence is TGCGCCAGCAGCTTGGCTATTGAGCAGTTCTTC.